The present entry profiles one TCR beta chain with its context. The antigen is undetermined. The CDR3 spans 14 residues. V was shortened by 2 bases and J by 10 bases, with 12 bases between the two germline ends. The germline V gene encodes CDR1 LGHNA and CDR2 YSLEER. This specimen comes from a study of T cells in localized non-small cell lung cancer. Broader study findings: Heterogeneity within the tumor remains possible, as just one region underwent sequencing. The study linked higher blood T cell density to longer overall survival.

Only in-frame clones appear in the TCRdb table, and some are missing; sequencing was by immunoSEQ multiplex PCR. This table has tens of thousands of clones, more than 85% appearing once. This chain connects TRBV4-3 to TRBJ1-6; possible D gene TRBD1, 5 bases. The starting material was peripheral blood, obtained before any cancer treatment. This receptor was identified in a man aged 18 to 50 with stage I lung adenocarcinoma. The DNA of the CDR3 is TGCGCCAGCAGCCAACCCGGGACTGAATCACCCCTCCACTTT. Amino acids: CASSQPGTESPLHF.